This T cell receptor (beta chain) was captured in a study of regulatory T cells in long-lasting Graves disease. Arm-PCR of CDR3 regions and iRepertoire HTBI primers were used to build TCR beta libraries. In the study's own analysis: Across samples, 55 to 75 TRBV and some 13 TRBJ segments were found. TCRdb used MiXCR to reprocess the multiplex PCR reads, holding one entry per CDR3 protein. The V and J calls and clone size are TCRdb's, not the authors'. The repertoire holds a few hundred thousand distinct CDR3 sequences, with approximately 13% as singletons. This clonotype has ten or more counts. Its cognate antigen is unknown. Points from the study as a whole: Sharing of public clonotypes was greater in persistent patients (2,741) than in new patients (fewer than 1,000).

Time point in this sample: newly diagnosed GD, antithyroid drugs for less than 3 months. PBMC-derived RNA was used for the TCR library. The data also belong to a second study, concerning T cells in Graves' hyperthyroidism and ophthalmopathy. That study reports: For ophthalmopathy, model prediction preceded onset by a median 6.5 months.

This material consisted of peripheral blood mononuclear cells (PBMCs), taken at new diagnosis, from a patient treated with antithyroid drugs. This receptor was identified in a young man with Graves disease.

As DNA, the CDR3 is TGTGCCAGCAGCCCCTTAGGAGGGGCAGAGACCCAGTACTTC. Its protein product is CASSPLGGAETQYF. This chain joins TRBV28 and TRBJ2-3, with D possibly TRBD2 on 6 matching bases. The DNA end lines up better with TRBJ2-5; the J call may be wrong. The CDR3 sequence is 14 residues long. The germline CDR1 and CDR2 sequences are MDHEN and SYDVKM.